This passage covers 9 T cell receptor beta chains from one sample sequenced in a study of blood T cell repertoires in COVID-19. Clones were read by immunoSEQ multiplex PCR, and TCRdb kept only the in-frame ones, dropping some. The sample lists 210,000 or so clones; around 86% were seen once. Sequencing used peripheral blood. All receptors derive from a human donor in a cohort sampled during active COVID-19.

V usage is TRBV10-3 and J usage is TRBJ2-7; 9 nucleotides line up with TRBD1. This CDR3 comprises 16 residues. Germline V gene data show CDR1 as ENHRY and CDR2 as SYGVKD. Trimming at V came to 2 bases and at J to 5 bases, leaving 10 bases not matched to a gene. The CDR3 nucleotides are TGTGCCATCAGTGAGCCCGCATGGACAGGGGCCAACGAGCAGTACTTC. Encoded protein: CAISEPAWTGANEQYF.

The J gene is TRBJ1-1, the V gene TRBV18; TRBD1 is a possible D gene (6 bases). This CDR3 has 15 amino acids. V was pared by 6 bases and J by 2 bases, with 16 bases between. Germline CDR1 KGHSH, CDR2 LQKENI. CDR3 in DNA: TGTGCCAGCTCTCCCTCTACAGGGACAAACACTGAAGCTTTCTTT. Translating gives CASSPSTGTNTEAFF. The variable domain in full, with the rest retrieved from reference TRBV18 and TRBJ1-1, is NAGVMQNPRHLVRRRGQEARLRCSPMKGHSHVYWYRQLPEEGLKFMVYLQKENIIDESGMPKERFSAEFPKEGPSILRIQQVVRGDSAAYFCASSPSTGTNTEAFFGQGTRLTVV.

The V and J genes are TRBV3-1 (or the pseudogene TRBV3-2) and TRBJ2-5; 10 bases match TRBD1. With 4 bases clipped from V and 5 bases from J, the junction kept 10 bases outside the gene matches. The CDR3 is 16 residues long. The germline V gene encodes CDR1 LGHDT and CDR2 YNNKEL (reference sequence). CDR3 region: CASSLLDRGNWETQYF. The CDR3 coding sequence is TGTGCCAGCAGCCTACTGGACAGGGGGAATTGGGAGACCCAGTACTTC.

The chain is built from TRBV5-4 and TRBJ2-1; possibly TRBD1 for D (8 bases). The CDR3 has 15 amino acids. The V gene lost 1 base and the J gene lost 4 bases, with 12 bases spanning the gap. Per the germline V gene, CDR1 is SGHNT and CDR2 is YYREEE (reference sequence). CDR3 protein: CASSLHRGGYNEQFF. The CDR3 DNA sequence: TGTGCCAGCAGCTTGCACAGGGGGGGGTACAATGAGCAGTTCTTC.

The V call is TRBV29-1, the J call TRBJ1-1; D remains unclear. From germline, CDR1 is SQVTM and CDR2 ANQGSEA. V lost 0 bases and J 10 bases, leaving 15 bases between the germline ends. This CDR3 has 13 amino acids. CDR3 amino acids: CSVEDTTAGGAFF. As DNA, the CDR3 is TGCAGCGTTGAAGATACAACCGCAGGTGGAGCTTTCTTT.

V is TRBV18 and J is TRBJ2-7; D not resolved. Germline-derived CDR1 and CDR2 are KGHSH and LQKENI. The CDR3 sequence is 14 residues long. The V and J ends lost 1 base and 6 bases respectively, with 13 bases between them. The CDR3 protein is CASSPQSTPSEQYF. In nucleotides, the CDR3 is TGTGCCAGCTCACCACAGAGTACTCCTTCCGAGCAGTACTTC.

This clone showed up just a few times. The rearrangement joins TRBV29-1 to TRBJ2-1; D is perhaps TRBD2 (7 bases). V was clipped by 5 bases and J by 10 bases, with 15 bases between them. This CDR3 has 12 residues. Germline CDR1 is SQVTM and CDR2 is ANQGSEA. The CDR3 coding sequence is TGCAGCGTTATCGTGGGAGGGGGGGAGCAGTTCTTC. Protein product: CSVIVGGGEQFF.

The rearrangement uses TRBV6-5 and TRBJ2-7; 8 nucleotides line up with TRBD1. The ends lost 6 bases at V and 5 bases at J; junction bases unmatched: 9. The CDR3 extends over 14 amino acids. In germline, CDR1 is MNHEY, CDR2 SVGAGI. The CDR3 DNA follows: TGTGCCAGCAGGCGCGGACAGGGTAACCACGAGCAGTACTTC. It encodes CASRRGQGNHEQYF.

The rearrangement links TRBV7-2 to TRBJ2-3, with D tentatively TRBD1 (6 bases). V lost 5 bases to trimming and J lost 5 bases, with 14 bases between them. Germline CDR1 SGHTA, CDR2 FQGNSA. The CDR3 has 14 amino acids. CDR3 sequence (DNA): TGTGCCAGCAGCCGTAGACAGGCGGGAGATACGCAGTATTTT. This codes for CASSRRQAGDTQYF.